The 28 T cell receptor beta chains below were found in one sample sequenced in a study of shared clonotypes between healthy human individuals. Naive CD8 populations comprised CD45RO-negative cells positively selected for CCR7, excluding terminally differentiated effector memory CD45RA+ cells. Sequenced by immunoSEQ multiplex PCR; TCRdb stores in-frame clones only, minus some. The sample shows hundreds of thousands of clones, roughly 98% of them seen only once. Input material: naive CD8+ T cells sorted from blood. The receptors were gathered from a man aged 30 to 39 in good health.

V gene TRBV29-1 combines with J gene TRBJ2-7, with TRBD2 matching 7 bases. Germline values: CDR1 SQVTM, CDR2 ANQGSEA. After removal of 0 bases from V and 2 bases from J, the junction contained 10 bases not matched to a gene. CDR3 length equals 16 residues. As DNA, the CDR3 is TGCAGCGTTGAAGAGGCACTGGGGGGGGTGGCCTACGAGCAGTACTTC. Translating gives CSVEEALGGVAYEQYF.

The chain joins TRBV28 to TRBJ2-7, with D perhaps given as TRBD1 or TRBD2 (6 bases each). Per the germline V gene, CDR1 is MDHEN and CDR2 is SYDVKM. There are 14 residues in the CDR3. The germline V and J ends were trimmed by 3 bases and 6 bases, with 15 bases remaining between them. CDR3 bases: TGTGCCAGCAGTTTTAGGGGGGCCACGGTCGAGCAGTACTTC. It codes for CASSFRGATVEQYF. Full variable domain (missing parts from reference TRBV28 and TRBJ2-7): DVKVTQSSRYLVKRTGEKVFLECVQDMDHENMFWYRQDPGLGLRLIYFSYDVKMKEKGDIPEGYSVSREKKERFSLILESASTNQTSMYLCASSFRGATVEQYFGPGTRLTVT.

The chain recombines TRBV7-2 with TRBJ2-3, with D uncertain. This CDR3 has 15 amino acids. CDR1 SGHTA and CDR2 FQGNSA come from the germline V gene. V was cut by 4 bases and J by 2 bases, with 13 bases left in between. The CDR3 is CASSWDLRTTDTQYF. The CDR3 DNA sequence: TGTGCCAGCAGCTGGGATCTAAGGACCACAGATACGCAGTATTTT.

The chain links TRBV7-9 to TRBJ1-5, with a tentative D call TRBD1 (5 bases). Germline CDR1 reads SEHNR; CDR2 reads FQNEAQ (reference sequence). Trimming took 4 bases from V and 2 from J, leaving 12 bases between them. CDR3 size: 15 residues. The chain's CDR3 is CASSSDLTGNQPQHF. CDR3 in DNA: TGTGCCAGCAGCTCGGACCTGACAGGCAATCAGCCCCAGCATTTT.

J is TRBJ2-2 and V is TRBV10-2; D is perhaps TRBD1 (6 bases). The CDR3 contains 13 residues. CDR1 is WSHSY and CDR2 is SAAADI in the germline V gene. Trimming pared 3 bases from V and 6 bases from J, leaving 8 bases between. CDR3 nucleotides: TGCGCCAGCAGTGAAGCAGGGGCCGGGGAGCTGTTTTTT. Protein sequence: CASSEAGAGELFF.

CDR3 coding DNA: TGCGCCAGCAGCTTGAGACTAGCGGGAGCCCATTCCTACAATGAGCAGTTCTTC. Translated, it gives CASSLRLAGAHSYNEQFF. This chain links TRBV5-1 with TRBJ2-1, with 12 positions matching TRBD2. Germline CDR1 SGHRS, CDR2 YFSETQ. This CDR3 comprises 18 residues. V was pared by 1 base and J by 1 base, with 6 bases of the junction left unmatched.

Details on this clone: The same CDR3 is also encoded by other DNA sequences in this sample. The CDR3 loop reads CASSLADEQYF. CDR3 bases: TGTGCCAGCAGTCTGGCGGATGAGCAGTACTTC. The chain employs TRBV6-5 and TRBJ2-7; D remains unclear. The CDR3 extends over 11 amino acids. V was cut by 5 bases and J by 7 bases, with 9 bases left in between. Per the germline V gene, CDR1 is MNHEY and CDR2 is SVGAGI.

The V call is TRBV19, the J call TRBJ1-1; D not resolved. The V gene's germline CDR1 is LNHDA and CDR2 SQIVND (reference sequence). This CDR3 spans 14 amino acids. Trimming took 5 bases from V and 7 from J, leaving 17 bases between them. The CDR3 region has the DNA TGTGCCAGTAGTTGGGCAGCCTCACAACTTGAAGCTTTCTTT. Residues: CASSWAASQLEAFF.

This sequence joins TRBV29-1 and TRBJ2-1; 9 bases fit TRBD2. V lost 1 base, J lost 0 bases, and 7 bases stayed unmatched. Germline V gene sequence: CDR1 SQVTM, CDR2 ANQGSEA. The length of the CDR3 is 17 residues. The CDR3 coding sequence is TGCAGCGTTGAAGGACTAGCGGTTCCGAGCTCCTACAATGAGCAGTTCTTC. This translates into CSVEGLAVPSSYNEQFF.

The chain uses TRBV7-9 and TRBJ1-1, with D possibly matching TRBD1 (5 bases). The CDR3 has 14 residues. Trimming removed 1 base from V and 0 bases from J, with 6 bases in between. CDR1 and CDR2 from the germline V gene are SEHNR and FQNEAQ (reference sequence). The CDR3 DNA is TGTGCCAGCAGCTTAGAGGGGATGAACACTGAAGCTTTCTTT. Translated: CASSLEGMNTEAFF. Full variable domain (missing parts from reference TRBV7-9 and TRBJ1-1): DTGVSQNPRHKITKRGQNVTFRCDPISEHNRLYWYRQTLGQGPEFLTYFQNEAQLEKSRLLSDRFSAERPKGSFSTLEIQRTEQGDSAMYLCASSLEGMNTEAFFGQGTRLTVV.

The chain employs TRBV29-1 and TRBJ1-1, with D uncertain. Germline CDR1 SQVTM, CDR2 ANQGSEA. The length of the CDR3 is 15 residues. V dropped 0 bases and J dropped 7 bases, with 18 bases sitting between them. CDR3 residues: CSVEDLPGHGYEAFF. Here the CDR3 DNA reads TGCAGCGTTGAAGATCTACCCGGGCACGGATATGAAGCTTTCTTT.

For this clone: The same CDR3 can be traced to other DNA sequences in this sample. This sequence joins TRBV5-1 and TRBJ2-7, with a tentative D call TRBD1 (5 bases). V was trimmed by 0 bases and J by 1 base, leaving 8 bases between them. This CDR3 region has 14 residues. Per the germline V gene, CDR1 is SGHRS and CDR2 is YFSETQ. The CDR3 is CASSLGQGSYEQYF. Written as DNA, the CDR3 is TGCGCCAGCAGCTTGGGGCAGGGATCCTACGAGCAGTACTTC. Supplemented by reference TRBV5-1 and TRBJ2-7, the full variable domain reads KAGVTQTPRYLIKTRGQQVTLSCSPISGHRSVSWYQQTPGQGLQFLFEYFSETQRNKGNFPGRFSGRQFSNSRSEMNVSTLELGDSALYLCASSLGQGSYEQYFGPGTRLTVT.

The V and J genes are TRBV11-3 and TRBJ2-3; weak D call: TRBD2 (6 bases). The CDR3 runs to 17 residues. Germline-derived CDR1 and CDR2 are SGHNT and YENEEA. The V end was cut by 3 bases, the J end by 3 bases, with 19 bases between. Here the CDR3 DNA reads TGTGCCAGCAGCTTGGGGACCCCGGGAGAGGGGACAGATACGCAGTATTTT. Translating it yields CASSLGTPGEGTDTQYF.

The chain combines TRBV19 with TRBJ1-2; TRBD1 might be the D (6 bases). CDR3 length: 15 amino acids. Trimming removed 5 bases from V and 7 bases from J, with 20 bases in between. CDR1 and CDR2 (germline): LNHDA, SQIVND (reference sequence). CDR3 residues: CASSPEGTGFVGYTF. CDR3 bases: TGTGCCAGTAGTCCCGAAGGAACAGGGTTTGTTGGCTACACCTTC. The variable domain in full, with the rest retrieved from reference TRBV19 and TRBJ1-2, is DGGITQSPKYLFRKEGQNVTLSCEQNLNHDAMYWYRQDPGQGLRLIYYSQIVNDFQKGDIAEGYSVSREKKESFPLTVTSAQKNPTAFYLCASSPEGTGFVGYTFGSGTRLTVV.

The chain has TRBV28 and TRBJ2-1; 8 nucleotides line up with TRBD2. The CDR3 is made up of 13 amino acids. Per the germline V gene, CDR1 is MDHEN and CDR2 is SYDVKM. J was trimmed by 10 bases and V by 5 bases; bases with no gene match: 7. Here the CDR3 DNA reads TGTGCCAGCAGTGCCCGGATAGCGGGAGAGCAGTTCTTC. It encodes CASSARIAGEQFF.

V usage is TRBV4-3 and J usage is TRBJ2-7, with D maybe TRBD1 (5 bases). Germline CDR1 reads LGHNA; CDR2 reads YSLEER. This CDR3 comprises 14 residues. V gave up 1 base and J gave up 5 bases, with 12 bases separating them. The CDR3 DNA sequence: TGCGCCAGCAGCCAAGGATACGACAGTAACGAGCAGTACTTC. This sequence encodes CASSQGYDSNEQYF.

V and J are TRBV27 and TRBJ2-1; the D is unclear. This CDR3 has 14 residues. V was clipped by 6 bases and J by 8 bases, with 17 bases between them. Germline assignment: CDR1 MNHEY and CDR2 SMNVEV (reference sequence). CDR3 amino acids: CASRRQNHWDEQFF. For the CDR3, the DNA is TGTGCCAGCAGGAGGCAGAACCACTGGGATGAGCAGTTCTTC.

This clone has only one observation. J is TRBJ2-7 and V is TRBV5-1; possible D gene TRBD1, 6 bases. The CDR3 has 15 amino acids. V was clipped by 1 base and J by 6 bases, with 17 bases between them. Germline CDR1 reads SGHRS; CDR2 reads YFSETQ. This chain's CDR3 is CASSLSQGLIIEQYF. The CDR3 DNA reads as TGCGCCAGCAGCTTGTCGCAGGGGCTTATCATCGAGCAGTACTTC.

The chain is built from TRBV14 and TRBJ2-3; TRBD2 agrees at 10 bases. Trimming took 4 bases from V and 2 from J; bases not matched to a gene: 6. The CDR3 runs 16 residues. Germline loops: CDR1 SGHDN, CDR2 FVKESK. The DNA of the CDR3 is TGTGCCAGCAGCCCACTTGGGACTAGCGTCACAGATACGCAGTATTTT. Its translation is CASSPLGTSVTDTQYF.

The chain couples TRBV19 to TRBJ1-4; 7 bases match TRBD1. V lost 6 bases and J lost 6; bases outside the gene matches: 10. Per the germline V gene, CDR1 is LNHDA and CDR2 is SQIVND (reference sequence). CDR3 length equals 15 residues. The CDR3: CASSEQGFADEKLFF. The CDR3 bases are TGTGCCAGTAGCGAACAGGGGTTTGCCGATGAAAAACTGTTTTTT.

The chain employs TRBV11-3 and TRBJ2-2; the match to TRBD1 covers 7 bases. Per the germline V gene, CDR1 is SGHNT and CDR2 is YENEEA. V dropped 5 bases and J dropped 7; count of bases not matched to a gene: 4. This CDR3 spans 13 amino acids. CDR3 amino acids: CASSDRVNGELFF. CDR3 nucleotides: TGTGCCAGCAGCGACAGGGTAAACGGGGAGCTGTTTTTT.

For this clone: Other DNA variants within this sample encode the same CDR3. The chain links TRBV4-1 to TRBJ2-7; D is unclear. This CDR3 is built from 13 residues. The V and J ends lost 1 base and 4 bases respectively, with 8 bases between them. Germline lookup yields CDR1 MGHRA and CDR2 YSYEKL. The CDR3 sequence is CASSQASGYEQYF. For the CDR3, the DNA is TGCGCCAGCAGCCAAGCGTCGGGTTACGAGCAGTACTTC.

The chain employs TRBV11-3 and TRBJ2-2; D may be TRBD2 (5 bases). The CDR3 contains 13 residues. Germline V CDR1 and CDR2: SGHNT, YENEEA. The V end was cut by 6 bases, the J end by 8 bases, with 13 bases between. The CDR3 loop reads CASSSLVTGELFF. CDR3 coding DNA: TGTGCCAGCAGTTCACTAGTTACGGGGGAGCTGTTTTTT. The whole variable domain, remainder taken from reference TRBV11-3 and TRBJ2-2, is EAGVVQSPRYKIIEKKQPVAFWCNPISGHNTLYWYLQNLGQGPELLIRYENEEAVDDSQLPKDRFSAERLKGVDSTLKIQPAELGDSAVYLCASSSLVTGELFFGEGSRLTVL.

The V gene is TRBV2, the J gene TRBJ2-7, with D possibly matching TRBD1 (5 bases). Germline-derived CDR1 and CDR2 are SNHLY and FYNNEI. The CDR3 has 13 residues. V was shortened by 3 bases and J by 0 bases, with 6 bases between the two germline ends. CDR3 sequence (DNA): TGTGCCAGCAGTGATGACAGCTCCTACGAGCAGTACTTC. It codes for CASSDDSSYEQYF. Based on the CDR3 plus reference TRBV2 and TRBJ2-7, the full variable domain is EPEVTQTPSHQVTQMGQEVILRCVPISNHLYFYWYRQILGQKVEFLVSFYNNEISEKSEIFDDQFSVERPDGSNFTLKIRSTKLEDSAMYFCASSDDSSYEQYFGPGTRLTVT.

CDR3 nucleotide sequence: TGTGCCAGCAGCTTGGCAGGGGAAGCTTTCTTT. Translating it yields CASSLAGEAFF. J is TRBJ1-1 and V is TRBV11-2; possible D gene TRBD1, 5 bases. Germline V gives CDR1 SGHAT, CDR2 FQNNGV. The CDR3 extends over 11 amino acids. Between the trimmed V and J ends, which lost 3 bases and 8 bases, there was a span of 7 bases.

This clone appeared once. J is TRBJ2-5 and V is TRBV25-1, with TRBD1 matching over 8 bases. Trimming took 3 bases from V and 6 from J; bases not matched to a gene: 9. The CDR3 has 15 amino acids. Germline-derived CDR1 and CDR2 are MGHDK and SYGVNS. Here the CDR3 DNA reads TGTGCCAGCAGTGACCGGCAGGGGGCAGGCAAGACCCAGTACTTC. Amino acid sequence: CASSDRQGAGKTQYF.

J is TRBJ2-3 and V is TRBV7-8, with D maybe TRBD2 (6 bases). The CDR3 runs 16 residues. Germline CDR1 is SGHVS and CDR2 is FQNEAQ. V shed 6 bases and J shed 1 base, with 17 bases lying between them. The CDR3 loop is CASSPGTPLGTDTQYF. Here the CDR3 DNA reads TGTGCCAGCAGTCCCGGGACTCCGCTCGGCACAGATACGCAGTATTTT.

V is TRBV11-2 and J is TRBJ1-1; D is possibly TRBD1 (5 bases). Trimming removed 4 bases at V and 2 bases at J, with 14 bases between. Germline V lookup: CDR1 SGHAT, CDR2 FQNNGV. The CDR3 is 15 residues long. CDR3 loop: CASSSHETENTEAFF. CDR3 DNA sequence: TGTGCCAGCAGCTCACACGAGACAGAAAACACTGAAGCTTTCTTT.